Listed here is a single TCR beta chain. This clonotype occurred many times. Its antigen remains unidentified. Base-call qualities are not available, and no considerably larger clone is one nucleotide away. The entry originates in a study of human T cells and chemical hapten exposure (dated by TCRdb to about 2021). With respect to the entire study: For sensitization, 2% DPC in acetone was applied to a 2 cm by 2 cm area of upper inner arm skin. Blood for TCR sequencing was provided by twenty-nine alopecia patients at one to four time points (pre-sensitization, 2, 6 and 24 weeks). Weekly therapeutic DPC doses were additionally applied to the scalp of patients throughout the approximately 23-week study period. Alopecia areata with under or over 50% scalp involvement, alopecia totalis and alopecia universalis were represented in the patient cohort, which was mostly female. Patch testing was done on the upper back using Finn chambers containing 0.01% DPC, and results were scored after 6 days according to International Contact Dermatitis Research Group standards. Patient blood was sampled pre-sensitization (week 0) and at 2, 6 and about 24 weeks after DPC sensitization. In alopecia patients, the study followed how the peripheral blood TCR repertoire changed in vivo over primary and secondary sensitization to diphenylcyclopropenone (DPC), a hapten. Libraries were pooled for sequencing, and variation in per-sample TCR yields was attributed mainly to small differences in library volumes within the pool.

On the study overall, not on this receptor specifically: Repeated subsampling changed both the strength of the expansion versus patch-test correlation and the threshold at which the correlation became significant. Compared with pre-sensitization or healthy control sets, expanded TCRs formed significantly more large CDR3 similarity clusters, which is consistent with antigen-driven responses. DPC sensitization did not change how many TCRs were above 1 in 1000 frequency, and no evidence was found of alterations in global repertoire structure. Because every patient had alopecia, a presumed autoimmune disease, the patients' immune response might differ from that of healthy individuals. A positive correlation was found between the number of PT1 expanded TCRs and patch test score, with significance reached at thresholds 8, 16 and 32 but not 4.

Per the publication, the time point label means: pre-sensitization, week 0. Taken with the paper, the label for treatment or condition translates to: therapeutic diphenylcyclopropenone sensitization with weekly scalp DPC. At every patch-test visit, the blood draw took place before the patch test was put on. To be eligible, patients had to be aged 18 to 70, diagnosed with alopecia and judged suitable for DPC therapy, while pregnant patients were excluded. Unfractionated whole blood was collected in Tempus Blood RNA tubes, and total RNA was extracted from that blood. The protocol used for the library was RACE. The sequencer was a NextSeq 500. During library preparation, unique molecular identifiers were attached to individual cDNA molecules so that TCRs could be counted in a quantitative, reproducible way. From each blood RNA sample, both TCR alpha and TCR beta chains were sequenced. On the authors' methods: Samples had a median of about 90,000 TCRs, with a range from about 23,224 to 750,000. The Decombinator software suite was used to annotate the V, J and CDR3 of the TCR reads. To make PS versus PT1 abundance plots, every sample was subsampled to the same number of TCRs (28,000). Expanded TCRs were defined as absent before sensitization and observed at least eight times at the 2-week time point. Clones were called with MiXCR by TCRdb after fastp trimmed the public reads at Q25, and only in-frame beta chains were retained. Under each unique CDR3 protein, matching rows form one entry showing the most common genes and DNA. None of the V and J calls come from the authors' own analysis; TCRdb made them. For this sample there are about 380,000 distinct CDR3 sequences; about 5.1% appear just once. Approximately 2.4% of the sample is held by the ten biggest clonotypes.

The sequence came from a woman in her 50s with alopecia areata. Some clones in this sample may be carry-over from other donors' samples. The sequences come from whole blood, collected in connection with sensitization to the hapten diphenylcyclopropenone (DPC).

At the DNA level, the sequence is TGTGCCAGCAGTTCGTTAGCGGGGGGGCCGACGGAGACCCAGTACTTC. This translates into CASSSLAGGPTETQYF. The chain is assembled from TRBV6-5 and TRBJ2-5; 11 bases in the junction line up with TRBD2. Unmatched junction bases come to 9, with V trimmed by 4 bases and J by 5 bases. The CDR3 sequence holds 16 residues, the cysteine and phenylalanine included. CDR3 DNA only is kept here, 48 bases in frame from base 1. Looking up the germline V gene yields CDR1 MNHEY and CDR2 SVGAGI.